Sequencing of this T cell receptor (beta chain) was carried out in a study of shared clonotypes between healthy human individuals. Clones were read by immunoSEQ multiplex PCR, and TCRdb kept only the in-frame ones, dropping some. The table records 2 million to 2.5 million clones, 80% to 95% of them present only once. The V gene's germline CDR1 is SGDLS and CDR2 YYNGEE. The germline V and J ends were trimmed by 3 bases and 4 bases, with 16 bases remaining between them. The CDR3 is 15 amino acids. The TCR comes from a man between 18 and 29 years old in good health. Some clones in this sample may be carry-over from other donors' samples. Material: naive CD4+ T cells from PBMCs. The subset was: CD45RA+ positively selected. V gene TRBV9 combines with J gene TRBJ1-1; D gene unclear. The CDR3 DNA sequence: TGTGCCAGCAGCGCTGGTAGGAGTGGGAGCACTGAAGCTTTCTTT. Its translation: CASSAGRSGSTEAFF.